The T cell receptor beta chain described here comes from a study of control samples from healthy donors and cancer patients (dated by TCRdb to about 2020). The library was obtained by the immunoSEQ multiplex PCR assay. TCRdb limited this immuneACCESS table to in-frame rearrangements with V and J called. A share of clones is missing; checked studies link under half to unresolved V genes, and the rest is unexplained. The sample data list more than 140,000 clones, and 91% of these were observed just once. Together, the top ten hold over 6% of the sample. V loses 4 bases of germline sequence and J loses 3 bases, and the interval between the two ends is 6 bases. The cysteine opens and the phenylalanine closes a CDR3 of 12 amino acids. The kept DNA is CDR3 alone, 36 bases in frame from the first base. From the germline V gene (reference sequence), CDR1 is SEHNR and CDR2 is FQNEAQ. In the case of this clone: Its antigen is not yet known. No base qualities exist here, and no much larger clone lies one base off it.

The TCR was taken from a man between 18 and 29 years old in good health. This chain joins TRBV7-9 to TRBJ1-1; TRBD1 is a weak D gene call, 6 bases matching. Material: blood. The sequenced DNA: TGTGCCAGCAGCTACAGGGACACTGAAGCTTTCTTT. Its protein reads: CASSYRDTEAFF.